The next 11 T cell receptor beta chains were all read from a single sample in a study of blood T cell repertoires in COVID-19. The table came from immunoSEQ multiplex PCR; TCRdb's copy has only in-frame clones and leaves some out. The table lists under 200,000 clones, around 86% of them singletons, with 0.99% in the top ten. The sample taken for sequencing was peripheral blood. These receptors came from a man between 18 and 35 years old with acute or convalescent COVID-19.

The chain employs TRBV6-5 and TRBJ1-2, with TRBD1 as a possible D gene (6 bases). Trimming cost V 5 bases and J 2 bases, with 15 bases left between them. In germline, CDR1 is MNHEY, CDR2 SVGAGI. This CDR3 contains 15 residues. The CDR3 nucleotides read TGTGCCAGCAGTCCTCTGGACAGCTGGAACTATGGCTACACCTTC. As protein: CASSPLDSWNYGYTF.

This clone was detected once. The rearrangement joins TRBV28 to TRBJ2-5; TRBD2 matches 8 bases. The ends lost 3 bases at V and 4 bases at J; junction bases unmatched: 7. The germline gives CDR1 MDHEN, CDR2 SYDVKM. The CDR3 consists of 15 residues. CDR3 in amino acids: CASSFSGGARETQYF. The CDR3 coding sequence is TGTGCCAGCAGTTTTTCCGGGGGGGCCAGAGAGACCCAGTACTTC.

The chain joins TRBV28 to TRBJ1-2; D not certain. This CDR3 region has 16 residues. V was cut by 1 base and J by 4 bases, with 16 bases left in between. Germline V gene sequence: CDR1 MDHEN, CDR2 SYDVKM. In nucleotides, the CDR3 is TGTGCCAGCAGTTTATCTCCGGGAAGGTGGGGCTATGGCTACACCTTC. Protein: CASSLSPGRWGYGYTF.

The chain combines TRBV7-8 with TRBJ1-1; unclear D gene. Germline CDR1 SGHVS, CDR2 FQNEAQ. This CDR3 spans 15 amino acids. With 4 bases removed from V and 4 bases from J, the gap between germline ends came to 16 bases. The CDR3 here is CASSYNGAQATEAFF. The CDR3 region has the DNA TGTGCCAGCAGCTATAATGGTGCCCAGGCCACTGAAGCTTTCTTT.

V gene TRBV30 combines with J gene TRBJ1-1, with D perhaps matching TRBD1 (5 bases). V lost 1 base and J 9 bases, leaving 12 bases between the germline ends. CDR1 and CDR2 (germline): GTSNPN, SVGIG (reference sequence). The CDR3 spans 12 residues. Here the CDR3 reads CAWSDGQGKAFF. The CDR3 nucleotides are TGTGCCTGGAGTGATGGTCAGGGCAAAGCTTTCTTT.

The gene calls are TRBV4-1 and TRBJ2-1, with D perhaps TRBD1 (5 bases). The CDR3 has 14 residues. CDR1 MGHRA and CDR2 YSYEKL come from the germline V gene. Trimming pared 5 bases from V and 4 bases from J, leaving 12 bases between. The CDR3 here is CASSDPGKYNEQFF. The CDR3 coding sequence is TGCGCCAGCAGCGACCCAGGGAAATACAATGAGCAGTTCTTC.

The CDR3 loop is CASSGRDSSLAKNIQYF. In DNA form, the CDR3 reads TGCGCCAGCAGCGGTAGGGACAGCAGCTTAGCCAAAAACATTCAGTACTTC. The rearrangement uses TRBV5-1 and TRBJ2-4, with TRBD1 matching 7 bases. Trimming at V came to 4 bases and at J to 0 bases, leaving 10 bases not matched to a gene. CDR1 SGHRS and CDR2 YFSETQ come from the germline V gene. The CDR3 totals 17 residues.

The chain uses TRBV30 and TRBJ2-7, with D possibly being TRBD2 (6 bases). Trimming removed 3 bases from V and 11 bases from J, with 20 bases in between. The CDR3 extends over 13 amino acids. Germline CDR1 is GTSNPN and CDR2 is SVGIG (reference sequence). CDR3 in amino acids: CAWSQLTGDPKYF. The CDR3 DNA reads TGTGCCTGGAGCCAACTCACGGGAGACCCAAAGTACTTC.

The DNA for the CDR3 is TGTGCCAGTAGTATAGGGTACAGGTCCTCCTCAGGGGCCAACGTCCTGACTTTC. It codes for CASSIGYRSSSGANVLTF. The chain links TRBV19 to TRBJ2-6; tentative D call: TRBD1 (5 bases). The CDR3 is 18 amino acids. Trimming shortened V by 1 base and J by 4 bases, and 17 bases separated the two germline ends. From germline, CDR1 is LNHDA and CDR2 SQIVND (reference sequence).

The rearrangement links TRBV4-2 to TRBJ1-1; tentative D call: TRBD1 (5 bases). There are 16 residues in the CDR3. Germline assignment: CDR1 LGHNA and CDR2 YNFKEQ. V shed 4 bases and J shed 4 bases, with 19 bases lying between them. CDR3 DNA sequence: TGTGCCAGCAGCCGATACGTGGCAGGGTTAGGCACTGAAGCTTTCTTT. Translated: CASSRYVAGLGTEAFF.

The chain joins TRBV2 to TRBJ1-2; D is possibly TRBD1 (6 bases). The CDR3 loop spans 16 amino acids. V was cut by 6 bases and J by 4 bases, with 21 bases left in between. The germline CDR1 and CDR2 sequences are SNHLY and FYNNEI. The CDR3 here is CASRRVGGFSGYGYTF. The CDR3 DNA is TGTGCCAGCAGGCGGGTAGGGGGTTTTTCCGGCTATGGCTACACCTTC. Together with reference TRBV2 and TRBJ1-2, the CDR3 gives the full variable domain: EPEVTQTPSHQVTQMGQEVILRCVPISNHLYFYWYRQILGQKVEFLVSFYNNEISEKSEIFDDQFSVERPDGSNFTLKIRSTKLEDSAMYFCASRRVGGFSGYGYTFGSGTRLTVV.